The sequence of this T cell receptor beta chain was determined in a study of early T cells in non-severe SARS-CoV-2 infection. The overall study: Bulk RNA taken from unsorted whole blood was sequenced, leaving chains unpaired.

Each CDR3 protein gets one entry after TCRdb re-called the 5' RACE reads with MiXCR. In the table there are tens of thousands of distinct CDR3 sequences, around an eighth of which are singletons. Germline values: CDR1 LGHNA, CDR2 YSLEER. The V and J ends lost 1 base and 0 bases, in that order; junction bases with no gene match: 9. The CDR3 has 20 amino acids. The sequencing used whole blood, collected at baseline. This chain joins TRBV4-3 and TRBJ2-2; 12 bases fit TRBD2. This clonotype was sampled from an adult who was a healthcare worker with PCR-confirmed SARS-CoV-2 infection or an uninfected control (not recorded which). CDR3 DNA: TGCGCCAGCAGCCAAGTCCCTGGGGCTAGCGGGGGGGCGAACACCGGGGAGCTGTTTTTT. This sequence encodes CASSQVPGASGGANTGELFF.